The 3 T cell receptor beta chains reported below all come from one sample, sequenced in a study of identical twins. TCRdb reprocessed the 5' RACE reads with MiXCR, giving one entry per CDR3 protein. This sample has 420,000 or so distinct CDR3 sequences, with under 20% found just once. Sequencing was done on a sample of naive T cells sorted from blood. All receptors derive from a man in his fifties or sixties in good health.

This clonotype was seen repeatedly, ten times or more. The V gene is TRBV10-3, the J gene TRBJ2-7; D may be TRBD2 (6 bases). Looked up from germline, CDR1 is ENHRY and CDR2 is SYGVKD. There are 14 residues in the CDR3. The V and J ends lost 8 bases and 3 bases respectively, with 17 bases between them. The CDR3, as DNA: TGTGCCATCTCCGCGCGGGGTGATGGCTACGAGCAGTACTTC. As protein: CAISARGDGYEQYF.

This chain joins TRBV10-2 and TRBJ1-6; no reliable D call. The CDR3 runs 16 residues. Germline V gene lookup returns CDR1 WSHSY and CDR2 SAAADI. V lost 3 bases and J 0 bases, leaving 9 bases between the germline ends. The CDR3 nucleotides read TGCGCCAGCAGTGAATCACGGCACTCCTATAATTCACCCCTCCACTTT. Its translation: CASSESRHSYNSPLHF.

The rearrangement joins TRBV27 to TRBJ2-7, with 13 bases matching TRBD2. Germline V gene data show CDR1 as MNHEY and CDR2 as SMNVEV (reference sequence). This CDR3 contains 15 residues. V dropped 3 bases and J dropped 2; count of bases not matched to a gene: 1. The CDR3 region is CASSFGTSGAYEQYF. The CDR3 region has the DNA TGTGCCAGCAGTTTTGGGACTAGCGGGGCCTACGAGCAGTACTTC.